The rows below give T cell receptor beta chains drawn from one sample of a study of blood T cell repertoires in COVID-19. Using immunoSEQ multiplex PCR, the repertoire was profiled, and TCRdb retains in-frame clones only, with some absent. The sample contains hundreds of thousands of clones, approximately 90% of which appear only once. The sample taken for sequencing was PBMCs or T cells enriched from blood (not recorded which). These receptors were taken from a man aged 18 to 29 who had recovered from COVID-19. Both conserved end residues are part of each CDR3. The order of the fields is V gene, CDR3 protein.

v_call: TRBV5-6
cdr3_aa: CASSLASYGYTF

v_call: TRBV27
cdr3_aa: CASRRDRVRNEQFF

v_call: TRBV10-3
cdr3_aa: CAISDMSGQGYEQYF

v_call: TRBV25-1
cdr3_aa: CASSGTGGLGGYTF

v_call: TRBV5-3
cdr3_aa: CARSWTGNLIYNEQFF

v_call: TRBV21-1
cdr3_aa: CASSNARGRRYQPQHF

v_call: TRBV4-1
cdr3_aa: CASSGRQVNYGYTF

v_call: TRBV12-5
cdr3_aa: CASGLTRDSSYEQYF

v_call: TRBV5-1
cdr3_aa: CASSLDREGDGYTF

v_call: TRBV5-4
cdr3_aa: CASSLELNYGYTF

v_call: TRBV19
cdr3_aa: CASNLGGMNTEAFF

v_call: TRBV7-3
cdr3_aa: CASSSSVREQYF

v_call: TRBV6-2/TRBV6-3
cdr3_aa: CASSYVGGPNEQFF

v_call: TRBV16
cdr3_aa: CASSRPSGTGNEQYF

v_call: TRBV3-1/TRBV3-2
cdr3_aa: CASSQALILSEKLFF

v_call: TRBV10-3
cdr3_aa: CAISVISGNAEQFF

v_call: TRBV7-9
cdr3_aa: CASSLEARASASGNTIYF

v_call: TRBV29-1
cdr3_aa: CSVGKLGRAEAFF

v_call: TRBV28
cdr3_aa: CASSLRVSYEQYF

v_call: TRBV25-1
cdr3_aa: CASQRSWNTGELFF

v_call: TRBV28
cdr3_aa: CASSPFEREGPYEQYF

v_call: TRBV27
cdr3_aa: CASSRTATFSGNTIYF

v_call: TRBV9
cdr3_aa: CASSVGSTDNQPQHF

v_call: TRBV4-1
cdr3_aa: CASSRMGQAIYEQYF

v_call: TRBV4-2
cdr3_aa: CASSPLAGGPGDTQYF